The rows below give T cell receptor beta chains drawn from one sample of a study of lymphopenia after photon versus proton radiotherapy. Sequenced by immunoSEQ multiplex PCR; TCRdb stores in-frame clones only, minus some. The sample has about 160,000 clones, 75% to 90% seen once. The sample in question was peripheral blood, obtained from a patient treated with photon-based radiotherapy. Source of these receptors: a man aged 50 or older with gastric cancer. The CDR3 runs from the conserved cysteine through the conserved F or W. D genes are given only for firm matches. Clone sizes are given selectively: once, few, many, or a class where the clone is expanded.

CDR3	DNA	J	size	D	V
CASSSRQGDGYTF	TGTGCCAGCAGCTCCAGACAGGGTGATGGCTACACCTTC	TRBJ1-2	NA	TRBD1	TRBV7-3
CASKPRGWDYGYTF	TGTGCCAGCAAACCTCGGGGGTGGGACTATGGCTACACCTTC	TRBJ1-2	NA	NA	TRBV6-5
CASSGTEQETQYF	TGTGCCAGCAGTGGGACAGAACAAGAGACCCAGTACTTC	TRBJ2-5	NA	NA	TRBV2
CASSENEGVGGDGYTF	TGTGCCAGCAGTGAAAACGAGGGGGTTGGTGGCGATGGCTACACCTTC	TRBJ1-2	NA	NA	TRBV2
CASSSLAGRGETQYF	TGTGCCAGCAGCTCATTGGCAGGGAGGGGGGAGACCCAGTACTTC	TRBJ2-5	NA	NA	TRBV7-7
CASSYSLAGTYEQYF	TGTGCCAGCAGTTATTCACTAGCGGGTACCTACGAGCAGTACTTC	TRBJ2-7	NA	TRBD2	TRBV28
CASSESASANTGELFF	TGTGCCAGCAGTGAGAGCGCCAGCGCGAACACCGGGGAGCTGTTTTTT	TRBJ2-2	few	NA	TRBV6-4
CASSLKGGHNEQFF	TGTGCCAGCAGCCTAAAAGGGGGCCACAATGAGCAGTTCTTC	TRBJ2-1	NA	TRBD1	TRBV6-5
CASMDPSVRGHYGYTF	TGTGCCAGCATGGACCCCTCCGTGAGGGGCCACTATGGCTACACCTTC	TRBJ1-2	NA	NA	TRBV27
CASRVGRDSYEQYF	TGTGCCAGCAGAGTAGGGCGGGACTCCTACGAGCAGTACTTC	TRBJ2-7	NA	NA	TRBV25-1
CASSFILADQYEQYF	TGTGCCAGCAGCTTTATCCTAGCGGACCAATACGAGCAGTACTTC	TRBJ2-7	NA	TRBD2	TRBV5-4
CASSPGTSRREQFF	TGTGCCAGCTCGCCCGGGACTAGCAGGCGGGAGCAGTTCTTC	TRBJ2-1	NA	TRBD2	TRBV18
CASSSSGTSGRESTDTQYF	TGTGCCAGCAGCTCCTCCGGGACTAGCGGGAGGGAGAGCACAGATACGCAGTATTTT	TRBJ2-3	NA	TRBD2	TRBV5-6
CASSQTGRGTYEQYF	TGCGCCAGCAGTCAAACAGGGAGAGGGACCTACGAGCAGTACTTC	TRBJ2-7	NA	NA	TRBV23-1
CASSLSILTGEPFF	TGTGCCAGCAGCTTGAGTATCCTGACCGGCGAGCCTTTCTTT	TRBJ1-1	NA	NA	TRBV5-6
CASSLAGTKNNEQFF	TGCGCCAGCAGCTTGGCCGGGACAAAGAACAATGAGCAGTTCTTC	TRBJ2-1	NA	NA	TRBV5-1
CASSFAPGRRMGSGNTIYF	TGTGCCAGCAGCTTCGCCCCGGGACGGCGTATGGGCTCTGGAAACACCATATATTTT	TRBJ1-3	few	NA	TRBV11-2
CASSTNRGQETQYF	TGTGCCAGCAGTACGAACAGGGGGCAAGAGACCCAGTACTTC	TRBJ2-5	NA	TRBD1	TRBV6-1
CASSPIRGTGGAGGELFF	TGTGCCAGCAGCCCTATTCGCGGGACAGGGGGCGCCGGCGGGGAGCTGTTTTTT	TRBJ2-2	NA	TRBD1	TRBV5-4
CASTPLAGAGHEQFF	TGTGCCAGCACGCCCCTAGCGGGAGCAGGCCATGAGCAGTTCTTC	TRBJ2-1	NA	TRBD2	TRBV6-5
CASSLWDTEAFF	TGTGCCAGCAGTTTATGGGACACTGAAGCTTTCTTT	TRBJ1-1	NA	NA	TRBV28
CASSPIDRSNQPQHF	TGTGCCAGTAGTCCGATAGACAGAAGCAATCAGCCCCAGCATTTT	TRBJ1-5	NA	NA	TRBV19
CASSQSIGSTDTQYF	TGCGCCAGCAGTCAATCGATTGGGAGCACAGATACGCAGTATTTT	TRBJ2-3	NA	NA	TRBV23-1
CASSTEDIQYF	TGTGCCAGTAGTACAGAGGACATTCAGTACTTC	TRBJ2-4	once	NA	TRBV19
CASSLLAGEAGELFF	TGCGCCAGCAGCTTGCTGGCAGGGGAAGCCGGGGAGCTGTTTTTT	TRBJ2-2	NA	NA	TRBV5-1
CASRGRDSGYGYTF	TGTGCCAGCAGGGGACGGGACAGCGGGTATGGCTACACCTTC	TRBJ1-2	NA	TRBD1	TRBV11-1
CASSPPGQGGAEQYF	TGTGCCAGCAGCCCCCCGGGACAGGGAGGGGCCGAGCAGTACTTC	TRBJ2-7	once	TRBD1	TRBV7-9
CASSVTSGNRYNEQFF	TGTGCCAGCAGCGTAACTAGCGGGAACCGATACAATGAGCAGTTCTTC	TRBJ2-1	NA	TRBD2	TRBV9
CASSPGTIRFQETQYF	TGTGCCAGCAGCCCCGGGACTATCAGATTTCAAGAGACCCAGTACTTC	TRBJ2-5	NA	TRBD2	TRBV11-2
CASSRGLNTEQFF	TGCGCCAGCAGCCGTGGGCTTAACACAGAGCAGTTCTTC	TRBJ2-1	NA	NA	TRBV4-1
CAWTRRATNEKLFF	TGTGCCTGGACCCGGAGAGCAACTAATGAAAAACTGTTTTTT	TRBJ1-4	NA	NA	TRBV30
CAWSSGTPLSGSYNEQFF	TGTGCCTGGAGTTCCGGGACTCCCCTTTCCGGCTCCTACAATGAGCAGTTCTTC	TRBJ2-1	NA	NA	TRBV30
CASSLYPGTGELFF	TGCGCCAGCAGCTTGTATCCGGGTACCGGGGAGCTGTTTTTT	TRBJ2-2	NA	NA	TRBV5-1
CASTQGSGYGYTF	TGTGCCAGCACTCAGGGTTCGGGCTATGGCTACACCTTC	TRBJ1-2	NA	NA	TRBV2
CASRLGGNEQFF	TGTGCCAGCAGACTCGGGGGCAATGAGCAGTTCTTC	TRBJ2-1	NA	NA	TRBV28
CASSPEISGNTIYF	TGTGCCAGCAGCCCCGAGATCTCTGGAAACACCATATATTTT	TRBJ1-3	NA	NA	TRBV7-2
CASSLEALGEQFF	TGTGCCAGCAGCTTAGAGGCGCTTGGGGAGCAGTTCTTC	TRBJ2-1	NA	NA	TRBV7-2
CASSLYRSGTGRSGNTIYF	TGTGCCAGCAGTTTATACCGATCCGGGACAGGGCGCTCTGGAAACACCATATATTTT	TRBJ1-3	NA	TRBD1	TRBV28
CASSDRDRGRRQPQHF	TGTGCCAGCAGTGATCGGGACAGGGGGCGCAGACAGCCCCAGCATTTT	TRBJ1-5	NA	TRBD1	TRBV25-1
CASSYSGTGRAEQYF	TGTGCCAGCAGTTACTCGGGGACAGGGCGTGCCGAGCAGTACTTC	TRBJ2-7	NA	TRBD1	TRBV6-6
CASSSAYSGNTIYF	TGTGCCAGCAGTTCGGCGTACTCTGGAAACACCATATATTTT	TRBJ1-3	NA	NA	TRBV6-5
CASRGPGVRLYEQYF	TGTGCCAGCAGAGGACCGGGAGTAAGATTATACGAGCAGTACTTC	TRBJ2-7	NA	NA	TRBV28
CASSPTSGRGSDTQYF	TGTGCCAGCAGCCCGACTAGCGGGAGAGGGTCAGATACGCAGTATTTT	TRBJ2-3	NA	TRBD2	TRBV4-2
CASSLLVTTYEQYF	TGTGCCAGCAGTTTATTAGTGACCACCTACGAGCAGTACTTC	TRBJ2-7	NA	NA	TRBV28
CASSYRGSTLDTQYF	TGTGCCAGCAGTTACCGGGGGAGTACCCTAGATACGCAGTATTTT	TRBJ2-3	NA	NA	TRBV6-6
CASSWTSSYNEQFF	TGCGCCAGCTCCTGGACGAGCTCCTACAATGAGCAGTTCTTC	TRBJ2-1	NA	NA	TRBV5-1
CSAGQEYGYTF	TGCAGCGCCGGACAGGAATATGGCTACACCTTC	TRBJ1-2	NA	TRBD1	TRBV29-1
CASSVGLAGTSTDTQYF	TGTGCCAGCAGCGTAGGGCTAGCGGGAACTAGCACAGATACGCAGTATTTT	TRBJ2-3	NA	TRBD2	TRBV9
CASSPEGRGAYEQYF	TGTGCCAGCTCACCAGAGGGGAGGGGCGCCTACGAGCAGTACTTC	TRBJ2-7	once	TRBD2	TRBV18
CASSLGLAGVGEQFF	TGTGCCAGTAGTCTTGGACTAGCGGGAGTAGGTGAGCAGTTCTTC	TRBJ2-1	NA	TRBD2	TRBV19
CASSQDNPGGSGNTIYF	TGCGCCAGCAGCCAAGATAATCCAGGGGGCTCTGGAAACACCATATATTTT	TRBJ1-3	NA	TRBD1	TRBV4-1
CASSPGGASTEAFF	TGTGCCAGCTCACCGGGGGGCGCGAGCACTGAAGCTTTCTTT	TRBJ1-1	NA	NA	TRBV18
CASSPAPGTGYGYTF	TGTGCCAGCAGCCCAGCACCCGGGACAGGGTATGGCTACACCTTC	TRBJ1-2	NA	TRBD1	TRBV4-2
CASDALSGTGKETQYF	TGTGCCAGCGATGCTCTCTCCGGGACAGGGAAAGAGACCCAGTACTTC	TRBJ2-5	NA	TRBD1	TRBV25-1
CASSLSSGQNTEAFF	TGTGCCAGCAGCTTAAGTTCCGGGCAGAACACTGAAGCTTTCTTT	TRBJ1-1	once	NA	TRBV7-3
CSVAQGSYEQYF	TGCAGCGTTGCACAGGGCTCCTACGAGCAGTACTTC	TRBJ2-7	NA	NA	TRBV29-1
CAWSVVAGGYEQYF	TGTGCCTGGAGTGTAGTAGCGGGCGGCTACGAGCAGTACTTC	TRBJ2-7	NA	TRBD2	TRBV30
CASSLDDRIYEQYF	TGTGCCAGCAGCTTGGATGACAGGATCTACGAGCAGTACTTC	TRBJ2-7	NA	NA	TRBV5-6